This T cell receptor (beta chain) stems from a study of T-cell reconstitution after alpha-beta-depleted transplantation in children. Study findings and constraints: Diversity of TCRbeta at day 60 was high in some patients, arising from surviving recipient T cells and thymic progenitors.

A library of TCRbeta sequences, prepared with unique molecular identifiers, was generated. MiXCR, run by TCRdb on the PCR reads, gives a single entry per CDR3 protein. The sample records a few hundred thousand distinct CDR3 sequences, approximately 24% being singletons. This clonotype was detected a few times. Its antigen is currently unknown. Between the trimmed V and J ends, which lost 0 bases and 5 bases, there was a span of 8 bases. The CDR3 covers 15 residues. Germline V gene data show CDR1 as MGHRA and CDR2 as YSYEKL. The rearrangement uses TRBV4-1 and TRBJ1-6; D remains ambiguous. The origin of this receptor is a female patient aged 2-10 years who had a stem cell transplant for congenital amegakaryocytic thrombocytopenia, so the T cells may come from the graft donor. The material sequenced was PBMCs, mostly from graft donor cells, taken 360 days after TCRalphabeta/CD19-depleted stem cell transplant. The CDR3 sequence: CASSQERNNNSPLHF. The CDR3 coding sequence is TGCGCCAGCAGCCAAGAGAGGAATAATAATTCACCCCTCCACTTT.